This T cell receptor beta chain is from a study of blood T cell repertoires in COVID-19. Clones were sequenced by immunoSEQ multiplex PCR, and TCRdb holds only the in-frame ones, with some missing. Of fewer than 300,000 clones in the sample, 82% were seen once. The sequencing sample was made of peripheral blood. This clonotype was sampled from a woman between 18 and 29 years old with acute or convalescent COVID-19.

DNA for the CDR3: TGTGCCAGCAGCGTAACACGGAACACCGGGGAGCTGTTTTTT. Amino acids: CASSVTRNTGELFF. The chain is built from TRBV9 and TRBJ2-2, with unresolved D. CDR1 and CDR2 from the germline V gene are SGDLS and YYNGEE. The CDR3 length is 14 residues. V dropped 1 base and J dropped 1 base, with 5 bases sitting between them.